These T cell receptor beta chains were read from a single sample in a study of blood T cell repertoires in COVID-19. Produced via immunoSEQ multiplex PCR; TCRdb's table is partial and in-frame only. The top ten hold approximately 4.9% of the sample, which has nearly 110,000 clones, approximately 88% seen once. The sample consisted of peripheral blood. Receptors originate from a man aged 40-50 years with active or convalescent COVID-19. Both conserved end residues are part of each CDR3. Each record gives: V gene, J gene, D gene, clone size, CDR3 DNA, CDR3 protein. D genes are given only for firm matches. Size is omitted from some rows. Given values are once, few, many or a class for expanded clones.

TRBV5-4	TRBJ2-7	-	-	TGTGCCAGCAGCTCCAACTCCTACGAGCAGTACTTC	CASSSNSYEQYF
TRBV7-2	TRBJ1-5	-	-	TGTGCCAGCGGACCACTCGGGGGCAATCAGCCCCAGCATTTT	CASGPLGGNQPQHF
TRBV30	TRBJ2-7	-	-	TGTGCCTGGAGTGTCGGAGCCTCCTACGAGCAGTACTTC	CAWSVGASYEQYF
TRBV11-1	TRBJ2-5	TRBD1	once	TGTGCCAGCAGCTCTCCCGGGACAGAAGAGACCCAGTACTTC	CASSSPGTEETQYF
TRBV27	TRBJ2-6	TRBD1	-	TGTGCCAGCAGTAGGGGGCAGGGGGCCTCTGGGGCCAACGTCCTGACTTTC	CASSRGQGASGANVLTF
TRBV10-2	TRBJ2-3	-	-	TGCGCCAGCAGTGACGGCGGTCTAAGTACAGATACGCAGTATTTT	CASSDGGLSTDTQYF
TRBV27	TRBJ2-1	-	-	TGTGCCAGCAGTCCTCCGACACTTGAGCAGTTCTTC	CASSPPTLEQFF
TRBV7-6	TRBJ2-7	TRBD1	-	TGTGCCAGCAGCTTAGAATCGGGACAGGGCGGCTACGAGCAGTACTTC	CASSLESGQGGYEQYF
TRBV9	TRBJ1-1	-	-	TGTGCCAGCAGCGTAAATCCGCAGATGAACACTGAAGCTTTCTTT	CASSVNPQMNTEAFF
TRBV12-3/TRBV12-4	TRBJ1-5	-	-	TGTGCCAGCAGTCCCGGGGGAAATCAGCCCCAGCATTTT	CASSPGGNQPQHF
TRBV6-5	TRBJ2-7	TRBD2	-	TGTGCCAGCAGTTACTCGTCTAGCGGGGACTACGAGCAGTACTTC	CASSYSSSGDYEQYF
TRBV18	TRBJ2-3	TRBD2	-	TGTGCCAGCTCACCGCCTGCTAGCGGGAGATCAGATACGCAGTATTTT	CASSPPASGRSDTQYF
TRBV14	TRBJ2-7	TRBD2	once	TGTGCCAGCAGGCAAAGTAGCGGGACACCCTACGAGCAGTACTTC	CASRQSSGTPYEQYF
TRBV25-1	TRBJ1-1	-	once	TGTGCCAGCAGTGCTAACGCGAACACTGAAGCTTTCTTT	CASSANANTEAFF
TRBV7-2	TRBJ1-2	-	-	TGTGCCAGCAGCCCCCCGCAGGGCTATGGCTACACCTTC	CASSPPQGYGYTF
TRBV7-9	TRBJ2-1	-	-	TGTGCCAGCAGCTCGGACAGCTCCTACAATGAGCAGTTCTTC	CASSSDSSYNEQFF
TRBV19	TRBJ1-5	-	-	TGTGCCAGTAGTATAGTCCAGGGTGGAGGCAATCAGCCCCAGCATTTT	CASSIVQGGGNQPQHF
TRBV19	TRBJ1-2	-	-	TGTGCCAGTAGTATCGCCAGGGGCCCTATGGGCTACACCTTC	CASSIARGPMGYTF
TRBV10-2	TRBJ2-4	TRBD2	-	TGCGCCAGCAGTGACCTAGCGGGAGGGCCGAACATTCAGTACTTC	CASSDLAGGPNIQYF
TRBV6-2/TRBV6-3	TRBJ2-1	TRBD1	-	TGTGCCAGCAGCCCACAGGGGGCAAATGAGCAGTTCTTC	CASSPQGANEQFF
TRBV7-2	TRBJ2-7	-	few	TGTGCCAGCAGCTTAGGGGAGTTGACCGAGCAGTACTTC	CASSLGELTEQYF
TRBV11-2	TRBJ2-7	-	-	TGTGCCAGCAGCCCCCAGGGATACGAGCAGTACTTC	CASSPQGYEQYF
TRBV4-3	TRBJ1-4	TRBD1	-	TGCGCCAGCAGCCAAGTTATCGACAGGGGAGATGAAAAACTGTTTTTT	CASSQVIDRGDEKLFF
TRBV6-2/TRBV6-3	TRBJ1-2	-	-	TGTGCCAGCAGTCCCCAGGAAAGGCTTGGCTACACCTTC	CASSPQERLGYTF
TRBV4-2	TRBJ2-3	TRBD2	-	TGTGCCAGCAGCCGAGGGACTAGCGGGATGACAGATACGCAGTATTTT	CASSRGTSGMTDTQYF
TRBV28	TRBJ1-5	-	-	TGTGCCAGCAGTCCCCTCCGACAGCATAGCAATCAGCCCCAGCATTTT	CASSPLRQHSNQPQHF
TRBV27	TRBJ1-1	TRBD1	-	TGTGCCAGCAGTCGCCTAGGGGGCTGGGAAGCTTTCTTT	CASSRLGGWEAFF
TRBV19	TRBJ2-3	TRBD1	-	TGTGCCAGTAGTATTCAGGGGGGCACAGATACGCAGTATTTT	CASSIQGGTDTQYF
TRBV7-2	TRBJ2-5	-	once	TGTGCCAGCAGCTTTAACAGGGCGGAGACCCAGTACTTC	CASSFNRAETQYF
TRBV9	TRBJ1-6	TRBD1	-	TGTGCCAGCAGCGTAGGAGGGACAGGGGATTCACCCCTCCACTTT	CASSVGGTGDSPLHF
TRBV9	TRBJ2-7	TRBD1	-	TGTGCCAGCAGCGCCAGACAGGGGGTAATCGAGCAGTACTTC	CASSARQGVIEQYF
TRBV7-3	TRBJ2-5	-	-	TGTGCCAGCAGCCCTTTTGGCGGGGCTTCTCAAGAGACCCAGTACTTC	CASSPFGGASQETQYF
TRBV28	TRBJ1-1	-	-	TGTGCCAGCGGCGCAGCAGGGGATACTGAAGCTTTCTTT	CASGAAGDTEAFF
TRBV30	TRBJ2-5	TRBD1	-	TGTGCCTTCGACAGGGGGCAAGAGACCCAGTACTTC	CAFDRGQETQYF
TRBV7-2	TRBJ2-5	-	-	TGTGCCAGCAGCTTAGTCGCGGGGGCTGGGGAAGAGACCCAGTACTTC	CASSLVAGAGEETQYF
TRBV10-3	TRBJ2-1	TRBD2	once	TGTGCCATCAGGGGAGCGGGAGACAATGAGCAGTTCTTC	CAIRGAGDNEQFF
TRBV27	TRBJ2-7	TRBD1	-	TGTGCCAGCAGTTTCCGGAGCCACAGGGGAATGTACGAGCAGTACTTC	CASSFRSHRGMYEQYF
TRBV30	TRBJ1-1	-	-	TGTGCCTTCGCCCTCAGGACTTACACTGAAGCTTTCTTT	CAFALRTYTEAFF
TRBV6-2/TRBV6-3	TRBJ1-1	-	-	TGTGCCAGCAGCCGGAGCCCTCTAAGTGGGAACACTGAAGCTTTCTTT	CASSRSPLSGNTEAFF
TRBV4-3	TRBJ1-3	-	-	TGCGCCAGCAGCCAAGGTGCCGGGGGAAACACCATATATTTT	CASSQGAGGNTIYF
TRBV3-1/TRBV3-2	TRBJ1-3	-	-	TGTGCCAGCAGCCTCGGGAGCTCTGGAAACACCATATATTTT	CASSLGSSGNTIYF
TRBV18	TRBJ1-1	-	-	TGTGCCAGTCAGCGGGGTATGAACACTGAAGCTTTCTTT	CASQRGMNTEAFF
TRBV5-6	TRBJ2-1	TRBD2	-	TGTGCCAGCAGCTTGGGGGGAGGGCCGGGCAATGAGCAGTTCTTC	CASSLGGGPGNEQFF
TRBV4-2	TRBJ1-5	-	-	TGTGCCAGCAGCCCCGGGGAGTGGCAGCCCCAGCATTTT	CASSPGEWQPQHF
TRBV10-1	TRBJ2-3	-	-	TGCGCCAGCAGTGCAAAAACTCCCGTCACAGATACGCAGTATTTT	CASSAKTPVTDTQYF
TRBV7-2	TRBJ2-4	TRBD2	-	TGTGCCACCCGGGAGGCGGCCAAAAACATTCAGTACTTC	CATREAAKNIQYF
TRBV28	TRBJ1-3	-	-	TGTGCCAGCAGTTACGGGGACTCTGGAAACACCATATATTTT	CASSYGDSGNTIYF
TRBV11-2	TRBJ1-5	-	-	TGTGCCAGCAGCTTAGATCGGGGGCCCCAGCATTTT	CASSLDRGPQHF
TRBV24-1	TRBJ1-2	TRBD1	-	TGTGCCACCAGTGACCCGGGACAGGGGGCGAATGGCTACACCTTC	CATSDPGQGANGYTF
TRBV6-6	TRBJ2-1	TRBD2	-	TGTGCCAGCAGGCTCGGACTAGCGGGAGATAATGAGCAGTTCTTC	CASRLGLAGDNEQFF
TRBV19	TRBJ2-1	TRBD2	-	TGTGCCAGCTCTCAGCGGGGGCTCTCCTACAATGAGCAGTTCTTC	CASSQRGLSYNEQFF
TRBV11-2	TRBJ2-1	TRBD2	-	TGTGCCAGCAGCCCTTACCTAGGACTAGCGGGAGTATCGGATGAGCAGTTCTTC	CASSPYLGLAGVSDEQFF
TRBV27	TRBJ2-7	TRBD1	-	TGTGCCAGCAGCCTGGACAGGCTGAACGAGCAGTACTTC	CASSLDRLNEQYF